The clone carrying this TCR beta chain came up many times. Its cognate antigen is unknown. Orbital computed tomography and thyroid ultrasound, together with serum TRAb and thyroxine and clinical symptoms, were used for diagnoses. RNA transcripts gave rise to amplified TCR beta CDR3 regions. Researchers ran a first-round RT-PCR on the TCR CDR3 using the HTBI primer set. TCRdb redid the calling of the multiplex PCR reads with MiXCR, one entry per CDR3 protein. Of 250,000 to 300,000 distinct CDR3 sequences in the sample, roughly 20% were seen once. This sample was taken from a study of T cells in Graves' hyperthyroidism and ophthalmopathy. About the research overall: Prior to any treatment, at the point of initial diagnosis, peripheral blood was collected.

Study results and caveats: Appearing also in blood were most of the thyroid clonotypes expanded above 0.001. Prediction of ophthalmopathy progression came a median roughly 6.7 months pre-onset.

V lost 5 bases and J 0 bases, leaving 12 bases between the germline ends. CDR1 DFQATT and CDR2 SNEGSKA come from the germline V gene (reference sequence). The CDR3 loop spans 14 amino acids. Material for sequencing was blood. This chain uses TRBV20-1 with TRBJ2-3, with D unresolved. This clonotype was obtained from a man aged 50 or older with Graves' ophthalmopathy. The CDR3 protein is CSASILASTDTQYF. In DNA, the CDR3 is TGCAGTGCTTCAATACTCGCTAGCACAGATACGCAGTATTTT.